The source of this T cell receptor (beta chain) is a study of PD-L1 blockade in urothelial cancer. As for the study in general: Blood was analyzed 3 weeks (second dose) and 6 weeks after treatment start.

Patients' cancers were locally advanced or metastatic urothelial carcinomas. Sequencing was performed with immunoSEQ multiplex PCR; in TCRdb, only in-frame clones are kept and a portion is missing. In the table there are some 67,000 clones, less than 90% of which are singletons. CDR3 size: 14 residues. Trimming stripped 0 bases from V and 3 bases from J, with 8 bases between. Germline V lookup: CDR1 SGHNT, CDR2 YYREEE (reference sequence). This clone was found a few times. The material was PBMCs, obtained around atezolizumab (anti-PD-L1) treatment. This clonotype was sampled from a man between 60 and 70 years old with urothelial cancer. This chain joins TRBV5-4 and TRBJ2-3, with D hard to call. In DNA form, the CDR3 reads TGTGCCAGCAGCTTGGACAGTCTTACAGATACGCAGTATTTT. Translated: CASSLDSLTDTQYF. The whole variable domain, filled in from reference TRBV5-4 and TRBJ2-3, reads ETGVTQSPTHLIKTRGQQVTLRCSSQSGHNTVSWYQQALGQGPQFIFQYYREEENGRGNFPPRFSGLQFPNYSSELNVNALELDDSALYLCASSLDSLTDTQYFGPGTRLTVL.